The 32 T cell receptor beta chains below were found in one sample sequenced in a study of OX40 agonist ivuxolimab in advanced cancers. Repertoires were generated with immunoSEQ multiplex PCR, while TCRdb's copy carries only in-frame clones and drops some. The profile shows 60,000 to 65,000 clones, more than 85% of them singletons. The sample consisted of CD4+ or CD8+ T cells sorted from blood, taken in a trial of the OX40 agonist ivuxolimab. These receptors all stem from an adult with an advanced solid tumor such as melanoma, head and neck, liver or kidney cancer.

The rearrangement joins TRBV5-1 to TRBJ1-6; unclear D gene. There are 13 residues in the CDR3. Germline CDR1 SGHRS, CDR2 YFSETQ. Trimming removed 0 bases at V and 8 bases at J, with 6 bases between. CDR3 sequence: CASSLGQYSPLHF. DNA for the CDR3: TGCGCCAGCAGCTTGGGGCAGTATTCACCCCTCCACTTT.

This sequence joins TRBV6-1 and TRBJ1-6, with D unclear. V lost 7 bases, J lost 7 bases, and 11 bases lay in between. Germline CDR1 and CDR2: MNHNS and SASEGT. The CDR3 has 13 amino acids. In DNA, the CDR3 is TGTGCCAGCAATCCAGCGGAAAATTCACCCCTCCACTTT. The encoded protein is CASNPAENSPLHF.

This clone was detected a few times. The chain recombines TRBV5-1 with TRBJ1-5; D call uncertain. The CDR3 contains 15 residues. V lost 1 base, J lost 3 bases, and 11 bases lay in between. CDR1 is SGHRS, CDR2 YFSETQ, per germline. The CDR3 bases are TGCGCCAGCAGCTTGAGTTCCGGGGACAATCAGCCCCAGCATTTT. Translating it yields CASSLSSGDNQPQHF.

The CDR3 DNA is TGCGCCACCTCTACGACGACAGGTTCCACTGAAGCTTTCTTT. This codes for CATSTTTGSTEAFF. The J gene is TRBJ1-1, the V gene TRBV5-1; possible D gene TRBD1, 6 bases. This CDR3 comprises 14 residues. From germline, CDR1 is SGHRS and CDR2 YFSETQ. V gave up 9 bases and J gave up 4 bases, with 19 bases separating them.

The J gene is TRBJ2-7, the V gene TRBV2, with 7 bases identical to TRBD1. The CDR3 loop spans 12 amino acids. The germline V gene has CDR1 SNHLY and CDR2 FYNNEI. V lost 5 bases, J lost 6 bases, and 4 bases stayed unmatched. The CDR3 DNA reads as TGTGCCAGCAGTAAAACAGGGGTCGAGCAGTACTTC. This translates into CASSKTGVEQYF.

V gene TRBV9 combines with J gene TRBJ2-2; possibly TRBD1 for D (5 bases). Trimming took off 0 bases at V and 3 bases at J, with 12 bases between the two ends. In germline, CDR1 is SGDLS, CDR2 YYNGEE. The CDR3 is made up of 16 amino acids. Here the CDR3 reads CASSVEVRVDTGELFF. CDR3 in DNA: TGTGCCAGCAGCGTAGAAGTCAGGGTGGACACCGGGGAGCTGTTTTTT.

A few counts support this clone. The chain couples TRBV6-6 to TRBJ1-1, with TRBD1 identical over 8 bases. After removal of 5 bases from V and 6 bases from J, the junction contained 8 bases not matched to a gene. The germline V gene encodes CDR1 MNHNY and CDR2 SVGAGI (reference sequence). The CDR3 covers 14 residues. The CDR3 nucleotides read TGTGCCAGCAGTACCTTGACAGGGGTCGCTGAAGCTTTCTTT. Its protein product is CASSTLTGVAEAFF.

CDR3 amino acids: CASSEDPTFAVQYF. CDR3 nucleotide sequence: TGTGCCAGCAGTGAAGATCCCACCTTTGCCGTGCAGTACTTC. The chain has TRBV6-1 and TRBJ2-7; D ambiguous. Germline V CDR1 and CDR2: MNHNS, SASEGT. The CDR3 contains 14 residues. V dropped 1 base and J dropped 9 bases, with 16 bases sitting between them.

The CDR3 DNA is TGTGCCAGCAGCCGCGGCCGGGGGCCTGGAAACACCATATATTTT. Translated, it gives CASSRGRGPGNTIYF. The V call is TRBV4-2, the J call TRBJ1-3; tentative D call: TRBD1 (6 bases). Germline CDR1 is LGHNA and CDR2 is YNFKEQ. Trimming cost V 4 bases and J 2 bases, with 12 bases left between them. The CDR3 extends over 15 amino acids.

The chain combines TRBV6-4 with TRBJ2-2, with D perhaps TRBD1 or TRBD2 (5 bases each). The CDR3 consists of 13 residues. V dropped 0 bases and J dropped 7 bases, with 6 bases sitting between them. Germline V gives CDR1 MRHNA, CDR2 SNTAGT. The DNA of the CDR3 is TGTGCCAGCAGTGACTCGAGGGGCGGGGAGCTGTTTTTT. Protein product: CASSDSRGGELFF.

The chain has TRBV5-1 and TRBJ1-2, with TRBD1 as a possible D gene (6 bases). CDR1 and CDR2 (germline): SGHRS, YFSETQ. The germline V and J ends were trimmed by 2 bases and 1 base, with 12 bases remaining between them. The CDR3 length is 15 residues. The DNA of the CDR3 is TGCGCCAGCAGCTTCCAGGGGACGAGTAACTATGGCTACACCTTC. Its translation is CASSFQGTSNYGYTF.

The chain employs TRBV19 and TRBJ2-1, with TRBD1 matching 8 bases. V lost 4 bases, J lost 9 bases, and 8 bases stayed unmatched. CDR1 is LNHDA, CDR2 SQIVND, per germline (reference sequence). This CDR3 comprises 14 residues. For the CDR3, the DNA is TGTGCCAGTAGTACTAACGGACAGGGAAGTGAGCAGTTCTTC. It is translated as CASSTNGQGSEQFF. The full variable domain, completed using reference TRBV19 and TRBJ2-1, is DGGITQSPKYLFRKEGQNVTLSCEQNLNHDAMYWYRQDPGQGLRLIYYSQIVNDFQKGDIAEGYSVSREKKESFPLTVTSAQKNPTAFYLCASSTNGQGSEQFFGPGTRLTVL.

The rearrangement joins TRBV2 to TRBJ1-1, with 8 bases fitting TRBD1. V was clipped by 2 bases and J by 0 bases; unmatched bases: 2. Germline-derived CDR1 and CDR2 are SNHLY and FYNNEI. The CDR3 is 15 residues long. This CDR3 reads CASSEQGAMNTEAFF. CDR3 nucleotides: TGTGCCAGCAGTGAACAGGGGGCAATGAACACTGAAGCTTTCTTT.

The V gene is TRBV11-3, the J gene TRBJ2-4, with 11 bases aligning to TRBD2. The J segment lost 3 bases and the V segment lost 1 base, leaving 8 bases of the junction unmatched. Looked up from germline, CDR1 is SGHNT and CDR2 is YENEEA. There are 18 residues in the CDR3. CDR3 nucleotide sequence: TGTGCCAGCAGCTTAGGACTAGGGACTAGCGGCAACAAAAACATTCAGTACTTC. It yields the protein CASSLGLGTSGNKNIQYF.

This clone was detected only a few times. CDR3 residues: CASSNTGLSGYTF. The CDR3 DNA reads as TGTGCCAGCAGCAACACAGGGCTCTCTGGCTACACCTTC. The chain joins TRBV6-5 to TRBJ1-2, with D perhaps TRBD1 (6 bases). Germline CDR1 MNHEY, CDR2 SVGAGI. The CDR3 has 13 residues. Trimming shortened V by 6 bases and J by 7 bases, and 15 bases separated the two germline ends.

The rearrangement uses TRBV9 and TRBJ1-4; D uncertain. V shed 0 bases and J shed 3 bases, with 9 bases lying between them. CDR1 is SGDLS, CDR2 YYNGEE, per germline. The CDR3 is 15 residues long. CDR3 in amino acids: CASSVGVGPNEKLFF. CDR3 DNA: TGTGCCAGCAGCGTAGGGGTAGGTCCTAATGAAAAACTGTTTTTT.

The chain recombines TRBV18 with TRBJ2-5; no clear D gene. This CDR3 is 13 amino acids long. Germline V CDR1 and CDR2: KGHSH, LQKENI. Deletions cut 0 bases from V and 5 bases from J, with 7 bases between. The CDR3 region is CASSPPGAETQYF. The CDR3 DNA follows: TGTGCCAGCTCACCACCCGGCGCGGAGACCCAGTACTTC.

The chain uses TRBV27 and TRBJ1-6, with D unclear. The ends were cut back, 7 bases at V and 5 bases at J, with 12 bases in the middle. This CDR3 is 14 amino acids long. Germline CDR1 MNHEY, CDR2 SMNVEV (reference sequence). The CDR3 nucleotides are TGTGCCAGCAAAGCGAATCCTAATAATTCACCCCTCCACTTT. Protein: CASKANPNNSPLHF.

This clone was picked up one time. The CDR3 is CAWTLTGGTEAFF. In DNA form, the CDR3 reads TGTGCCTGGACTTTGACAGGGGGCACTGAAGCTTTCTTT. The rearrangement joins TRBV30 to TRBJ1-1; 9 bases fit TRBD1. The CDR3 is made up of 13 amino acids. V shed 4 bases, J shed 4 bases, and the junction held 4 bases outside the gene matches. Germline CDR1 is GTSNPN and CDR2 is SVGIG (reference sequence).

The V and J genes are TRBV11-1 and TRBJ2-3, with 8 bases identical to TRBD2. The CDR3 runs 15 residues. Trimming cost V 3 bases and J 6 bases; bases outside gene matches: 8. Looked up from germline, CDR1 is SGHAT and CDR2 is FQDESV (reference sequence). CDR3 nucleotides: TGTGCCAGCAGCTTGAGGAGCGGGAGTTTGGATACGCAGTATTTT. Residues: CASSLRSGSLDTQYF. Variable domain in full (rest from reference TRBV11-1 and TRBJ2-3): EAEVAQSPRYKITEKSQAVAFWCDPISGHATLYWYRQILGQGPELLVQFQDESVVDDSQLPKDRFSAERLKGVDSTLKIQPAELGDSAMYLCASSLRSGSLDTQYFGPGTRLTVL.

The CDR3 bases are TGTGCCAGCTCACCCACTTTTCCTTCCTACGAGCAGTACTTC. Translated, it gives CASSPTFPSYEQYF. This sequence joins TRBV18 and TRBJ2-7; D unclear. Germline CDR1 reads KGHSH; CDR2 reads LQKENI. This CDR3 has 14 amino acids. V gave up 3 bases and J gave up 1 base, with 10 bases separating them.

The chain joins TRBV5-1 to TRBJ2-3; D is perhaps TRBD1 or TRBD2 (5 bases each). V lost 0 bases and J 1 base, leaving 9 bases between the germline ends. The germline V gene encodes CDR1 SGHRS and CDR2 YFSETQ. This CDR3 comprises 15 residues. CDR3 loop: CASSLVGGRTDTQYF. DNA of the CDR3: TGCGCCAGCAGCTTGGTTGGGGGTCGCACAGATACGCAGTATTTT.

The J gene is TRBJ2-1, the V gene TRBV6-1; D remains unclear. The CDR3 contains 12 residues. V shed 10 bases and J shed 2 bases, with 9 bases lying between them. The germline V gene has CDR1 MNHNS and CDR2 SASEGT. In DNA, the CDR3 is TGTGCCATAGACACCACCTACAATGAGCAGTTCTTC. Translation gives CAIDTTYNEQFF.

This sequence joins TRBV5-1 and TRBJ2-1; 7 nucleotides match TRBD1. Germline CDR1 is SGHRS and CDR2 is YFSETQ. V was clipped by 4 bases and J by 7 bases; unmatched bases: 8. The CDR3 covers 14 residues. The CDR3 here is CASSPPGGGNEQFF. CDR3 nucleotides: TGCGCCAGCAGCCCCCCAGGGGGTGGAAATGAGCAGTTCTTC.

The rearrangement joins TRBV25-1 to TRBJ1-1, with TRBD1 identical over 10 bases. The J segment lost 4 bases and the V segment lost 2 bases, leaving 4 bases of the junction unmatched. Per the germline V gene, CDR1 is MGHDK and CDR2 is SYGVNS. The CDR3 has 15 residues. The CDR3 reads CASSEGWTGGTEAFF. CDR3 DNA: TGTGCCAGCAGTGAAGGTTGGACAGGGGGCACTGAAGCTTTCTTT.

The gene calls are TRBV12-5 and TRBJ1-1; a possible D gene is TRBD1 (5 bases). The germline V and J ends were trimmed by 5 bases and 6 bases, with 19 bases remaining between them. The germline gives CDR1 LGHNT, CDR2 FRNRAP. The CDR3 extends over 15 amino acids. The CDR3: CASGAFSGWRAEAFF. The CDR3 DNA follows: TGTGCTAGTGGTGCTTTCTCAGGGTGGCGAGCTGAAGCTTTCTTT.

This clone has only one observation. The rearrangement uses TRBV27 and TRBJ1-2; possible D gene TRBD1, 5 bases. V lost 4 bases and J 4 bases, leaving 13 bases between the germline ends. This CDR3 is built from 14 residues. Germline V gene sequence: CDR1 MNHEY, CDR2 SMNVEV (reference sequence). The CDR3 sequence is CASSSNQGVYGYTF. As DNA, the CDR3 is TGTGCCAGCAGTTCAAACCAGGGTGTCTATGGCTACACCTTC.

CDR3 DNA: TGTGCCAGTAGTATCACCCCACAAGAGACCCAGTACTTC. This encodes CASSITPQETQYF. The chain has TRBV7-3 and TRBJ2-5; no definite D call. This CDR3 comprises 13 residues. The germline V and J ends were trimmed by 9 bases and 2 bases, with 13 bases remaining between them. The germline V gene encodes CDR1 SGHTA and CDR2 FQGTGA.

In its sample, this clone was seen once. V gene TRBV5-6 combines with J gene TRBJ2-5, with no clear D. The CDR3 spans 15 residues. Trimming took off 0 bases at V and 1 base at J, with 10 bases between the two ends. CDR1 is SGHDT and CDR2 is YYEEEE in the germline V gene. CDR3 coding DNA: TGTGCCAGCAGCTTGGATGGGCGGACCCAAGAGACCCAGTACTTC. Its protein is CASSLDGRTQETQYF.

This sequence joins TRBV30 and TRBJ2-6; weak D call: TRBD1 (6 bases). V was trimmed by 0 bases and J by 0 bases, leaving 12 bases between them. The germline CDR1 and CDR2 sequences are GTSNPN and SVGIG (reference sequence). This CDR3 contains 17 residues. CDR3 region: CAWSVARTDSGANVLTF. For the CDR3, the DNA is TGTGCCTGGAGTGTAGCCCGGACAGACTCTGGGGCCAACGTCCTGACTTTC.

The chain employs TRBV6-4 and TRBJ2-3, with no clear D. Trimming stripped 4 bases from V and 5 bases from J, with 13 bases between. From germline, CDR1 is MRHNA and CDR2 SNTAGT. The CDR3 has 14 amino acids. The CDR3 loop reads CASSGSAFGDTQYF. The CDR3 bases are TGTGCCAGCAGTGGCTCTGCCTTCGGAGATACGCAGTATTTT.

The V and J genes are TRBV11-2 and TRBJ2-2; 8 bases line up with TRBD1. CDR1 and CDR2 from the germline V gene are SGHAT and FQNNGV. Germline trimming cut 5 bases from V and 1 base from J; bases unmatched to any gene: 3. The CDR3 is 15 residues long. This CDR3 reads CASSPDRVNTGELFF. The CDR3 DNA is TGTGCCAGCAGCCCGGACAGGGTGAACACCGGGGAGCTGTTTTTT.